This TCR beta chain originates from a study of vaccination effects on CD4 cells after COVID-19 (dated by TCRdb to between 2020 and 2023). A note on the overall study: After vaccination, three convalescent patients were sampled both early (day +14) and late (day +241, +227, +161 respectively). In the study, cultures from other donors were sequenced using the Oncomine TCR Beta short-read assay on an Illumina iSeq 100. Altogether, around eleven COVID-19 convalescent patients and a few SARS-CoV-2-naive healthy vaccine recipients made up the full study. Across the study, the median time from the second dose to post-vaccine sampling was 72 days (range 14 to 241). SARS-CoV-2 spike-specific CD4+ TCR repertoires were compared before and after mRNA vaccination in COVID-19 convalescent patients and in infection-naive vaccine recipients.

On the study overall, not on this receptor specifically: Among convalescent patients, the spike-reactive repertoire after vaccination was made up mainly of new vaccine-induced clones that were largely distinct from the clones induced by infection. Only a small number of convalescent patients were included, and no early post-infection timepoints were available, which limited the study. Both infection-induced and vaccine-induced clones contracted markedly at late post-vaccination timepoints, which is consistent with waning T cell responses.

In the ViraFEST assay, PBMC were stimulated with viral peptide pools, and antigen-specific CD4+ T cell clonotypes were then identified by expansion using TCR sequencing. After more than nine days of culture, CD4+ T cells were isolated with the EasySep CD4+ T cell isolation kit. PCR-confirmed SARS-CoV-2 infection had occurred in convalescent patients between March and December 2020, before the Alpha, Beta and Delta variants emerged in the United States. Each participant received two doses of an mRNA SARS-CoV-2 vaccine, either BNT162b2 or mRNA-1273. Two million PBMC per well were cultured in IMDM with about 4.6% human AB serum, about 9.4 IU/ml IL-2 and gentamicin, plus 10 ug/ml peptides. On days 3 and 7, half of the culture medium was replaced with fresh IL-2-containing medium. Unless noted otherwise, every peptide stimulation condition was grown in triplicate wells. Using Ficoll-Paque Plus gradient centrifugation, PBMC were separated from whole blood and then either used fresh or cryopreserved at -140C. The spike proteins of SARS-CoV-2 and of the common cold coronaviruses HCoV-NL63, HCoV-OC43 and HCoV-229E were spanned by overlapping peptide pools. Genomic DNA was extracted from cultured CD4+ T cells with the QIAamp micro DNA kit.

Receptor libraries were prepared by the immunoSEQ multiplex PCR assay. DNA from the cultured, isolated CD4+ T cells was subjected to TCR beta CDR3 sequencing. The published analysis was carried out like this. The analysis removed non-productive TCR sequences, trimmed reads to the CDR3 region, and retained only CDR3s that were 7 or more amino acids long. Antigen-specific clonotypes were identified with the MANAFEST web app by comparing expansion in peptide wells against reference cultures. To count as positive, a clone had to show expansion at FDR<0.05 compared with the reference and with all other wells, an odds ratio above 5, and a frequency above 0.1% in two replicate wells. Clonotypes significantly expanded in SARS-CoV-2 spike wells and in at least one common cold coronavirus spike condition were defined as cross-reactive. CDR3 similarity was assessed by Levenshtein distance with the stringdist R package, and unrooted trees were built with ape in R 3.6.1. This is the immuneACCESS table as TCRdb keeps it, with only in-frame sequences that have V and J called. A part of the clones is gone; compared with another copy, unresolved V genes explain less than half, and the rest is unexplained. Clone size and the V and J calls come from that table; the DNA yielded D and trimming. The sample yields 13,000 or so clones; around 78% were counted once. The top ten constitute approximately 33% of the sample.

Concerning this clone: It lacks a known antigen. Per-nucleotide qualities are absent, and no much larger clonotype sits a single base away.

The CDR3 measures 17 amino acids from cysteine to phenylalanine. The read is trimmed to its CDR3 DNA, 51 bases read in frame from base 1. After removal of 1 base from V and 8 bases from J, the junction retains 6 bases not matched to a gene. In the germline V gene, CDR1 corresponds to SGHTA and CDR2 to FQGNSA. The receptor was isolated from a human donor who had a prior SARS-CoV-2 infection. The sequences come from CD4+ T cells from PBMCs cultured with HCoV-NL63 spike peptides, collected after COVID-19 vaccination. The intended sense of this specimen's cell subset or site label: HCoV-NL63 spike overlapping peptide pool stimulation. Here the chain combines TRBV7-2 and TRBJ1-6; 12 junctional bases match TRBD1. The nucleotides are TGTGCCAGCAGCTTAGAGGGACAGGGGGCTCAGTATTCACCCCTCCACTTT. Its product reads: CASSLEGQGAQYSPLHF. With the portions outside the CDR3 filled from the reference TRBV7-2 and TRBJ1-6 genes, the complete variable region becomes GAGVSQSPSNKVTEKGKDVELRCDPISGHTALYWYRQSLGQGLEFLIYFQGNSAPDKSGLPSDRFSAERTGGSVSTLTIQRTQQEDSAVYLCASSLEGQGAQYSPLHFGNGTRLTVT.